The rows below give T cell receptor beta chains drawn from one sample of a study of CD8 T cells in ankylosing spondylitis. TCRdb fed the 5' RACE reads into MiXCR, producing one record per CDR3 protein. The profile covers 150,000 to 200,000 distinct CDR3 sequences, with roughly 34% appearing a single time and around 6% taken by the ten largest. Sequencing input: synovial fluid, either unsorted or a sorted T cell fraction (not recorded which). Every receptor here comes from a male donor with ankylosing spondylitis. The CDR3 runs from the conserved cysteine through the conserved F or W. D genes are given only for firm matches. Size values are once, few and many counts, or a class for expanded clones, and some rows have none.

>13|TRBJ1-1|many|.|TRBV18
CASSPPENTEAFF
TGTGCCAGCTCACCACCAGAGAACACTGAAGCTTTCTTT
>14|TRBJ2-1|.|.|TRBV12-3/TRBV12-4
CASSLAAAGNEQFF
TGTGCCAGCAGTTTAGCGGCTGCCGGGAATGAGCAGTTCTTC
>15|TRBJ2-1|many|TRBD1|TRBV12-3/TRBV12-4
CASSWTGARVNEQFF
TGTGCCAGCAGTTGGACAGGGGCCAGGGTCAATGAGCAGTTCTTC
>17|TRBJ2-1|.|.|TRBV29-1
CSVEDPKAGASYNEQFF
TGCAGCGTTGAAGATCCAAAGGCGGGGGCCTCCTACAATGAGCAGTTCTTC
>15|TRBJ2-7|.|TRBD1|TRBV7-9
CASSLGDRAIDEQYF
TGTGCCAGCAGCTTAGGGGACAGGGCCATCGACGAGCAGTACTTC
>16|TRBJ2-7|many|.|TRBV21-1
CASSKSGTSGSYEQYF
TGTGCCAGCAGCAAGAGTGGGACTAGCGGATCCTACGAGCAGTACTTC
>12|TRBJ1-1|few|.|TRBV7-9
CASSPDRGGAFF
TGTGCCAGCAGTCCGGACCGTGGGGGAGCTTTCTTT
>15|TRBJ2-5|once|.|TRBV18
CASSPRAGSGETQYF
TGTGCCAGCTCACCACGGGCAGGCTCCGGAGAGACCCAGTACTTC
>13|TRBJ2-3|.|.|TRBV15
CATSRAPTDTQYF
TGTGCCACCAGCAGAGCGCCAACAGATACGCAGTATTTT
>15|TRBJ2-7|.|TRBD1|TRBV7-2
CASSRGQGRFYEQYF
TGTGCCAGCAGCCGAGGACAGGGGAGGTTCTACGAGCAGTACTTC
>15|TRBJ2-7|.|TRBD2|TRBV20-1
CSARDLRGAAYEQYF
TGCAGTGCTAGAGATTTGCGGGGGGCCGCCTACGAGCAGTACTTC
>15|TRBJ1-6|few|TRBD1|TRBV18
CASSPGGTVNSPLHF
TGTGCCAGCTCACCTGGAGGGACAGTTAATTCACCCCTCCACTTT
>14|TRBJ1-1|.|.|TRBV11-2
CASSIHRENTEAFF
TGTGCCAGCAGCATTCACAGGGAGAACACTGAAGCTTTCTTT
>19|TRBJ2-6|.|.|TRBV5-1
CASSLVADFRASGANVLTF
TGCGCCAGCAGCTTGGTAGCGGATTTTAGGGCCTCTGGGGCCAACGTCCTGACTTTC
>15|TRBJ2-7|few|.|TRBV28
CASSSYGGSSYEQYF
TGTGCCAGCAGTTCTTACGGCGGAAGCTCCTACGAGCAGTACTTC
>13|TRBJ1-5|few|TRBD1|TRBV29-1
CSVGQGGNQPQHF
TGCAGCGTTGGACAGGGGGGCAATCAGCCCCAGCATTTT
>12|TRBJ2-7|.|.|TRBV20-1
CSARAGWGEQYF
TGCAGTGCTAGAGCCGGGTGGGGGGAGCAGTACTTC
>18|TRBJ1-2|few|TRBD1|TRBV6-1
CASSEALNPWTGSDGYTF
TGTGCCAGCAGTGAAGCTTTGAACCCTTGGACAGGGTCGGATGGCTACACCTTC
>14|TRBJ2-5|.|.|TRBV2
CASSENAGAETQYF
TGTGCCAGCAGTGAGAACGCGGGGGCAGAGACCCAGTACTTC
>15|TRBJ2-5|few|TRBD1|TRBV5-5
CASSGTGQKVETQYF
TGTGCCAGCAGCGGGACGGGACAGAAAGTGGAGACCCAGTACTTC
>13|TRBJ2-2|once|.|TRBV11-3
CASSVGGTGELFF
TGTGCCAGCAGCGTTGGTGGAACCGGGGAGCTGTTTTTT
>15|TRBJ1-2|many|.|TRBV7-2
CASSLTRGPNYGYTF
TGTGCCAGCAGCCTAACCCGAGGGCCTAACTATGGCTACACCTTC
>14|TRBJ2-7|.|.|TRBV2
CASRRAGDGYEQYF
TGTGCCAGCAGGAGGGCAGGGGACGGTTACGAGCAGTACTTC
>14|TRBJ2-5|many|.|TRBV12-3/TRBV12-4
CASSFGTLGETQYF
TGTGCCAGCAGTTTCGGGACTCTCGGAGAGACCCAGTACTTC
>13|TRBJ2-1|few|.|TRBV7-2
CASSVTDYNEQFF
TGTGCCAGCAGCGTAACGGACTACAATGAGCAGTTCTTC
>16|TRBJ2-2|.|.|TRBV20-1
CSARNEGGLGTGELFF
TGCAGTGCTAGAAACGAGGGAGGCCTGGGAACCGGGGAGCTGTTTTTT
>12|TRBJ2-3|.|.|TRBV30
CAWGLSTDTQYF
TGTGCCTGGGGCCTGAGCACAGATACGCAGTATTTT
>14|TRBJ2-1|.|.|TRBV7-2
CASSSTLGAYEQFF
TGTGCCAGCAGCTCTACGCTAGGGGCGTACGAGCAGTTCTTC
>15|TRBJ2-7|.|TRBD1|TRBV20-1
CSAKGTGAFSYEQYF
TGCAGTGCTAAAGGGACAGGGGCCTTCTCCTACGAGCAGTACTTC
>16|TRBJ1-2|.|.|TRBV18
CASSPVDRTTNYGYTF
TGTGCCAGCTCACCAGTGGACAGAACAACTAACTATGGCTACACCTTC
>16|TRBJ2-5|.|TRBD1|TRBV24-1
CATSDPNRGFQETQYF
TGTGCCACCAGTGATCCCAACAGGGGATTTCAAGAGACCCAGTACTTC
>15|TRBJ2-1|.|TRBD2|TRBV3-1
CASCPRGGSYNEQFF
TGTGCCAGCTGCCCCCGGGGGGGATCCTACAATGAGCAGTTCTTC
>15|TRBJ2-5|.|.|TRBV7-6
CASSLAQGFRETQYF
TGTGCCAGCAGCTTGGCTCAGGGGTTCCGAGAGACCCAGTACTTC
>14|TRBJ2-7|.|TRBD2|TRBV20-1
CSAATSGASYEQYF
TGCAGTGCTGCGACTAGCGGAGCTTCCTACGAGCAGTACTTC
>13|TRBJ1-2|few|.|TRBV9
CASSVQLNYGYTF
TGTGCCAGCAGCGTACAGTTAAACTATGGCTACACCTTC
>12|TRBJ1-2|.|.|TRBV14
CASSQDQVGYTF
TGTGCCAGCAGCCAAGATCAAGTTGGCTACACCTTC
>15|TRBJ2-2|.|TRBD2|TRBV20-1
CSARERGGFPGELFF
TGCAGTGCTAGAGAGCGCGGGGGGTTCCCCGGGGAGCTGTTTTTT
>12|TRBJ1-1|few|.|TRBV11-2
CASSPINTEAFF
TGTGCCAGCAGCCCCATAAACACTGAAGCTTTCTTT
>15|TRBJ2-5|.|.|TRBV11-2
CASSSWLGAQETQYF
TGTGCCAGCAGCTCCTGGCTCGGAGCACAAGAGACCCAGTACTTC
>14|TRBJ1-2|.|.|TRBV7-9
CASSLTTPPTGKTF
TGTGCCAGCAGCTTAACTACTCCGCCTACAGGGAAAACCTTC
>15|TRBJ1-1|.|.|TRBV6-1
CASSSGGLANTEAFF
TGTGCCAGCAGTAGTGGGGGGCTAGCGAACACTGAAGCTTTCTTT
>14|TRBJ1-2|few|TRBD1|TRBV28
CASSLGFDRGGYTF
TGTGCCAGCAGTTTAGGATTCGACAGGGGGGGCTACACCTTC
>16|TRBJ2-5|.|TRBD2|TRBV6-1
CASKRASGGFQETQYF
TGTGCCAGCAAACGAGCTAGCGGGGGTTTCCAAGAGACCCAGTACTTC